One T cell receptor (beta chain) is described in this entry. This clone was seen a single time. Its antigen specificity is not known. No qualities accompany the bases; no much larger clone lies one base away. The meaning of the sample's time point label: baseline before first vaccination. The vaccinee samples were drawn from two UK trials, COV001 and COV002, one of which was a single-blind randomized controlled phase 2/3 trial testing AZD1222 (ChAdOx1 nCoV-19) in healthy adults. For TCRbeta chain sequencing, PBMC samples from trial participants were taken at day 0 and at day 28 after the second dose. These data originate in a study of T cell responses to AZD1222 COVID-19 vaccine (dated by TCRdb to about 2021). Study-wide context: AZD1222 recipients whose second dose came at about 4 weeks and those whose second dose came at about 12 weeks were combined into one group, since spike-specific TCR depth and breadth did not differ between the two schedules. A total of 230 to 250 trial participants underwent TCR sequencing, of whom 200 to 220 received two doses of AZD1222 and 26 received two doses of the MenACWY control vaccine. Trial participants were enrolled by age into subgroups of 18-55, 56-69 and 70-plus years, and about 150, 27 and 61 TCR-sequenced participants, respectively, were included in these subgroups.

On the study overall, not on this receptor specifically: Participants were mostly white British and included more females than males, and it was suggested by the authors that clonal diversity may have been underestimated. Conclusions about previously exposed vaccinees are limited because only six or seven AZD1222 recipients were SARS-CoV-2 seropositive at baseline. Spike-specific TCR breadth and depth rose significantly after two AZD1222 doses compared with day 0 and with MenACWY recipients. The 56-69-year group was small, and its depth increase did not reach significance, likely because of low power. Reportedly, close to half of the unique spike-specific TCRs recognized epitopes lying outside the regions that are mutated in the B.1.351 and B.1.1.7 variants. Vaccine-associated CD4 TCRs spanned the whole spike protein, with dominant responses in regions 160-218 and 743-854. Because no day 14 peak-response samples were available, repertoires were characterized only after the peak T cell response.

The CDR3 regions of human TCRbeta chains were analyzed by immunosequencing. Per the source publication's procedure: Repertoire TCRs were checked for matches against a reference library of SARS-CoV-2-specific TCRs that had been generated using the MIRA antigen-specificity platform. Breadth meant the fraction of unique TCRs that were SARS-CoV-2-associated, whereas depth meant the fraction of total T cells that were SARS-CoV-2-associated. Each spike-specific TCR was assigned to its reactive spike region and to a CD4 or CD8 class using the MIRA data. Log10-transformed breadth and depth values were compared by one-way ANOVA with Sidak's multiple comparisons tests. TCRdb took over this immuneACCESS table, retaining in-frame rearrangements with V and J assigned. Such tables are incomplete; in checked studies, under half of the missing clones stem from an unresolved V gene, and the remainder is unexplained. V and J calls and clone size are those listed in that table; D and trimming were worked out from the DNA. The sample table contains 95,000 to 150,000 clones; only one count was recorded for roughly nine tenths of them. The top ten constitute about 3% of the sample.

The junction shows trimming of 5 bases on V and 5 bases on J, plus 12 bases between the germline ends. The CDR3 numbers 13 residues from cysteine through phenylalanine. The DNA shown is the 39-base CDR3, in frame from base 1. From a lookup of the germline V gene, CDR1 and CDR2 are SGHNT and YENEEA. Rearrangement joined TRBV11-3 to TRBJ1-1, with no reliable assignment of the D segment. This receptor was identified in an adult in good health. Here the sequenced sample was peripheral blood, taken on day 0 of AZD1222 vaccination. The bases read TGTGCCAGCAGCCTGGGAAGAGGGACTGAAGCTTTCTTT. Its product reads: CASSLGRGTEAFF.